This T cell receptor beta chain was observed in a study of T cell responses to AZD1222 COVID-19 vaccine. This clone showed up just once. The protocol was immunoSEQ multiplex PCR, while the TCRdb copy is restricted to in-frame clones and leaves out a portion. The table lists over 150,000 clones, 92% of them singletons. Germline CDR1 reads MNHEY; CDR2 reads SMNVEV (reference sequence). There are 13 residues in the CDR3. Trimming left V 2 bases short and J 4 bases short, with 9 bases between. The chain combines TRBV27 with TRBJ2-7; D is unclear. The starting material was peripheral blood, obtained on day 0 of AZD1222 vaccination. The source of this sequence is an adult in good health. CDR3 protein: CASSLDPLYEQYF. CDR3 in DNA: TGTGCCAGCAGTTTAGACCCCCTGTACGAGCAGTACTTC.